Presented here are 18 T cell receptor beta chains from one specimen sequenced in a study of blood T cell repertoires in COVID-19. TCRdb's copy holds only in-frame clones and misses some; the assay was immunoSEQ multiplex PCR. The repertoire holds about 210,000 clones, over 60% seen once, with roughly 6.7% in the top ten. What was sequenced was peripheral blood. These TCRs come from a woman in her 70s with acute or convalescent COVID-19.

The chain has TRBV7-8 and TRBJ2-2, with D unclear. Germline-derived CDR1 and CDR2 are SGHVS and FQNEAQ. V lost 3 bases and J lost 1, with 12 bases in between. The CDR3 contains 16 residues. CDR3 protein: CASSFNFGQNTGELFF. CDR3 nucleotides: TGTGCCAGCAGCTTTAATTTCGGTCAGAACACCGGGGAGCTGTTTTTT. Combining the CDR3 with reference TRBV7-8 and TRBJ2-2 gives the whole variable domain GAGVSQSPRYKVAKRGQDVALRCDPISGHVSLFWYQQALGQGPEFLTYFQNEAQLDKSGLPSDRFFAERPEGSVSTLKIQRTQQEDSAVYLCASSFNFGQNTGELFFGEGSRLTVL.

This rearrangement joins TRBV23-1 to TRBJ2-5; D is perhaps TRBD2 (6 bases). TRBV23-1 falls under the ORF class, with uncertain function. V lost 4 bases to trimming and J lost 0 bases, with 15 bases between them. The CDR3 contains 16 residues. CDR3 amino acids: CASSPEGRRDQETQYF. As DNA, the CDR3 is TGCGCCAGCAGTCCCGAGGGGAGGAGGGACCAAGAGACCCAGTACTTC.

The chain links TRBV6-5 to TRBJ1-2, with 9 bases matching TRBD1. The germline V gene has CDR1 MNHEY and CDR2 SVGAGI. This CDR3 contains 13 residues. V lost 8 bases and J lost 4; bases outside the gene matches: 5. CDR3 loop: CASWDRERYGYTF. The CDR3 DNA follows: TGTGCCAGCTGGGACAGGGAGCGCTATGGCTACACCTTC.

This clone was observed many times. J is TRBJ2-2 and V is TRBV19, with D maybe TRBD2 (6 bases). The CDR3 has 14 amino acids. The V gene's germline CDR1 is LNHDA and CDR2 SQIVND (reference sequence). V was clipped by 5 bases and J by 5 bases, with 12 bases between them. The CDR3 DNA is TGTGCCAGTAGTGGGGCGGGACGTACCGGGGAGCTGTTTTTT. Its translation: CASSGAGRTGELFF.

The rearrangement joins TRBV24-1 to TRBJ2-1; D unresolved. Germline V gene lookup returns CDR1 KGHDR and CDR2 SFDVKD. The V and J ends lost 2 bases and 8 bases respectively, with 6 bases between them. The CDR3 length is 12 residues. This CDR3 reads CATSDYSYEQFF. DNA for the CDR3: TGTGCCACCAGTGATTACAGTTATGAGCAGTTCTTC.

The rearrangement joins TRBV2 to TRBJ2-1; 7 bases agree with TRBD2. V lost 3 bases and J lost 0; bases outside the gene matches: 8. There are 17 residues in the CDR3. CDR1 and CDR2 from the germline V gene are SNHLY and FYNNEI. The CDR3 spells CASSDPGGPSSYNEQFF. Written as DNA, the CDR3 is TGTGCCAGCAGTGACCCGGGGGGACCGAGCTCCTACAATGAGCAGTTCTTC.

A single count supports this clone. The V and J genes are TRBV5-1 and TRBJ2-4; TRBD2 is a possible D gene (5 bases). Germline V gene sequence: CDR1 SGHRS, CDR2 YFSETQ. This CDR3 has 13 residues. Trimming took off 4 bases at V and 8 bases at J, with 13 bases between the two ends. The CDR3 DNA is TGCGCCAGCAGCACCGGAGGAGTGGACATTCAGTACTTC. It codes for CASSTGGVDIQYF.

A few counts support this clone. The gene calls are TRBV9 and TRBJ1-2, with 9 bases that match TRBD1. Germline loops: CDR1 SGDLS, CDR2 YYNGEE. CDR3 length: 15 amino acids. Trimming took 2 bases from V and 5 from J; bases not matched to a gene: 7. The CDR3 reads CASSVNLGTGYGYTF. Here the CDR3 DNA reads TGTGCCAGCAGCGTGAACCTCGGGACAGGGTATGGCTACACCTTC.

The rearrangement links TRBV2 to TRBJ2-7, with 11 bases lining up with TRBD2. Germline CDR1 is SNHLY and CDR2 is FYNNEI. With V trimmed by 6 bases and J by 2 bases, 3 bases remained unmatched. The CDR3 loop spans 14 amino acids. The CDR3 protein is CASRVAGGPYEQYF. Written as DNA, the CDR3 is TGTGCCAGCAGGGTAGCGGGGGGGCCCTACGAGCAGTACTTC.

DNA for the CDR3: TGTGCCAGCAGCCCGAACAGCCGGGAACAAAACACCGGGGAGCTGTTTTTT. Protein product: CASSPNSREQNTGELFF. V and J are TRBV3-1 (or the pseudogene TRBV3-2) and TRBJ2-2; D possibly corresponds to TRBD2 (5 bases). The V end lost 4 bases, the J end lost 2 bases, and 17 bases lay between the germline ends. Germline V gene lookup returns CDR1 LGHDT and CDR2 YNNKEL (reference sequence). The CDR3 sequence is 17 residues long.

CDR3 nucleotides: TGTGCCAGCAGCAGGACCGGGGGCAATGAGCAGTTCTTC. This translates into CASSRTGGNEQFF. This chain uses TRBV9 with TRBJ2-1; perhaps TRBD2 as D (6 bases). Germline V CDR1 and CDR2: SGDLS, YYNGEE. This CDR3 is built from 13 residues. V gave up 4 bases and J gave up 6 bases, with 11 bases separating them. Supplemented by reference TRBV9 and TRBJ2-1, the full variable domain reads DSGVTQTPKHLITATGQRVTLRCSPRSGDLSVYWYQQSLDQGLQFLIQYYNGEERAKGNILERFSAQQFPDLHSELNLSSLELGDSALYFCASSRTGGNEQFFGPGTRLTVL.

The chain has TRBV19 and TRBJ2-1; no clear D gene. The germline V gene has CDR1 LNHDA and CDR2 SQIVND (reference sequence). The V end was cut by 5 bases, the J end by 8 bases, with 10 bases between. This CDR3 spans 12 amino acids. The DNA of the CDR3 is TGTGCCAGTAGTGCTAGAGGAGATGAGCAGTTCTTC. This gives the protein CASSARGDEQFF.

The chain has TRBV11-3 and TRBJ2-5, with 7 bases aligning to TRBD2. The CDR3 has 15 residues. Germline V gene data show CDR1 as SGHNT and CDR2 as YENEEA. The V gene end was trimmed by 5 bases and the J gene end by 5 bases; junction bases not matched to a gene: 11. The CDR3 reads CASSPGFAGDETQYF. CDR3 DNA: TGTGCCAGCAGCCCTGGGTTCGCGGGGGATGAGACCCAGTACTTC.

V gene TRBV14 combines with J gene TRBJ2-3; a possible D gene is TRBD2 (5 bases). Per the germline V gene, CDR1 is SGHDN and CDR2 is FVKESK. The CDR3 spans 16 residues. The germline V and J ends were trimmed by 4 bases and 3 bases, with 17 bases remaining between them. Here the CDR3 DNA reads TGTGCCAGCAGCCCCTTTGAGAGGGCCAATACAGATACGCAGTATTTT. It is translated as CASSPFERANTDTQYF. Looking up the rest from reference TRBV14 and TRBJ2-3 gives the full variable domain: EAGVTQFPSHSVIEKGQTVTLRCDPISGHDNLYWYRRVMGKEIKFLLHFVKESKQDESGMPNNRFLAERTGGTYSTLKVQPAELEDSGVYFCASSPFERANTDTQYFGPGTRLTVL.

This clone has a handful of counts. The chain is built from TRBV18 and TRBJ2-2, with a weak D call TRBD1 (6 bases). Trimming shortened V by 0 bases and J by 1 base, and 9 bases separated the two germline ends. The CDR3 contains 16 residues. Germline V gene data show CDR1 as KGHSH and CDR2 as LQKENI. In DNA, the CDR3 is TGTGCCAGCTCACCACCAGGGACACGGAACACCGGGGAGCTGTTTTTT. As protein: CASSPPGTRNTGELFF.

CDR3 amino acids: CASSVGGTGQETQYF. The CDR3 region has the DNA TGTGCCAGCAGCGTAGGTGGGACAGGCCAAGAGACCCAGTACTTC. The chain uses TRBV9 and TRBJ2-5; 8 nucleotides agree with TRBD1. V trimming: 0 bases; J trimming: 1 base; junction bases outside the gene matches: 2. CDR1 and CDR2 from the germline V gene are SGDLS and YYNGEE. This CDR3 has 15 amino acids.

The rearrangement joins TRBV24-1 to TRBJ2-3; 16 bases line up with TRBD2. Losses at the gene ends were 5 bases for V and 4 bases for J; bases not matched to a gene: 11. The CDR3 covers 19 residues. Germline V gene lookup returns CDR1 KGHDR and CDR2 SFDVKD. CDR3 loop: CATSGGTSGGASRPDTQYF. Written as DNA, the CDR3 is TGTGCCACCAGTGGTGGGACTAGCGGGGGGGCCTCCCGCCCAGATACGCAGTATTTT.

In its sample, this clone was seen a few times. The CDR3 bases are TGTGCCAGCAGCTTAGTTCCGGGGAGGGGGGTTGGTGGTGAGCAGTTCTTC. Protein: CASSLVPGRGVGGEQFF. The chain is built from TRBV11-2 and TRBJ2-1; tentative D call: TRBD2 (7 bases). The germline V gene has CDR1 SGHAT and CDR2 FQNNGV. The CDR3 runs 17 residues. V was trimmed by 1 base and J by 9 bases, leaving 22 bases between them.